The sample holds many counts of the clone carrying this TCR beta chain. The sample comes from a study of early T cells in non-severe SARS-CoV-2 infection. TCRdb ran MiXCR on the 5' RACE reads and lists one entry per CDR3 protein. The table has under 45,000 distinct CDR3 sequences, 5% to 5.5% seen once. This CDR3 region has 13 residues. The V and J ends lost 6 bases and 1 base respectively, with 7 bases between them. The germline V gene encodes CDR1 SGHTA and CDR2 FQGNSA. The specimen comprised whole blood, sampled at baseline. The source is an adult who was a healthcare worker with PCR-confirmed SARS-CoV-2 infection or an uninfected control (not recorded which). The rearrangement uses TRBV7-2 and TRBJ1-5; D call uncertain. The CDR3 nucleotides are TGTGCCAGCAGGCAAGACAGCAATCAGCCCCAGCATTTT. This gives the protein CASRQDSNQPQHF.